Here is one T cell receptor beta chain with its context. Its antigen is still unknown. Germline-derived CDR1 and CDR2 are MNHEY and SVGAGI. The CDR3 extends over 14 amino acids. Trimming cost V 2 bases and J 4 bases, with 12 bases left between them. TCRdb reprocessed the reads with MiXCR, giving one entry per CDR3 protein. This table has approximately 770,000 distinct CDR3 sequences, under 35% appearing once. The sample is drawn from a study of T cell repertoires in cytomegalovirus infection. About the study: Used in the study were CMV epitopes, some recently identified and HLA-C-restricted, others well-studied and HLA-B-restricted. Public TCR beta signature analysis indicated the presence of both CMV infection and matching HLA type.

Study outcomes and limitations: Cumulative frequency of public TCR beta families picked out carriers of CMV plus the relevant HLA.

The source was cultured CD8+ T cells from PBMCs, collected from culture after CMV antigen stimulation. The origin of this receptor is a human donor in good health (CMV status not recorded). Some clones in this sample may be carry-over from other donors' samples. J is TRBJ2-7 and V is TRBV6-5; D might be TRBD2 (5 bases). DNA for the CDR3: TGTGCCAGCAGTTACGCGGGCCTTCGATACGAGCAGTACGTC. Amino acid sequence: CASSYAGLRYEQYV.